The 21 T cell receptor beta chains presented below share a single source sample, sequenced in a study of T-cell reconstitution after alpha-beta-depleted transplantation in children. Unique molecular identifiers were incorporated when the TCRbeta library was constructed. TCRdb recomputed calls from the PCR reads with MiXCR, one row per CDR3 protein. The sample holds 640,000 or so distinct CDR3 sequences, roughly 15% seen once. The sample was PBMCs from the stem cell graft donor, taken from the stem cell graft. The source is a human donor who donated a stem cell graft to a child with acute myeloid leukemia.

This clonotype occurred a few times. A junction boundary mismatches the germline segment, possibly from a read error. The chain has TRBV6-5 and TRBJ1-6; tentative D call: TRBD1 (6 bases). Germline lookup yields CDR1 MNHEY and CDR2 SVGAGI. CDR3 length equals 17 residues. CDR3 residues: CASSYQGQRSNNSPLHF. The CDR3, as DNA: TGTGCCAGCAGTTACCAGGGGCAGCGCTCCAATAATTCACCCCTCCACTTT.

CDR3 region: CASSHTDTYNTEAFF. The CDR3 nucleotides read TGTGCCAGCTCACATACGGACACCTATAACACTGAAGCTTTCTTT. The chain couples TRBV18 to TRBJ1-1; maybe TRBD1 (5 bases). V dropped 4 bases and J dropped 2 bases, with 14 bases sitting between them. Germline V gene sequence: CDR1 KGHSH, CDR2 LQKENI. There are 15 residues in the CDR3.

This clonotype was recorded many times. The rearrangement joins TRBV29-1 to TRBJ2-6; no firm D call. Trimming cost V 7 bases and J 1 base, with 5 bases left between them. The CDR3 extends over 12 amino acids. The germline V gene encodes CDR1 SQVTM and CDR2 ANQGSEA. The CDR3 DNA follows: TGCAGCGCGACTTCTGGGGCCAACGTCCTGACTTTC. Its protein product is CSATSGANVLTF.

The rearrangement joins TRBV29-1 to TRBJ2-1, with D hard to call. The CDR3 contains 13 residues. Per germline, CDR1 SQVTM and CDR2 ANQGSEA. V was shortened by 3 bases and J by 5 bases, with 11 bases between the two germline ends. CDR3 amino acids: CSVETSRDNEQFF. CDR3 nucleotides: TGCAGCGTTGAGACCTCACGGGACAATGAGCAGTTCTTC.

The chain recombines TRBV6-1 with TRBJ2-3; 14 bases agree with TRBD2. V lost 7 bases and J lost 4; bases outside the gene matches: 4. CDR1 MNHNS and CDR2 SASEGT come from the germline V gene. This CDR3 has 15 residues. Written as DNA, the CDR3 is TGTGCCAGCACCAAGGGACTAGCGGGAGCAGATACGCAGTATTTT. This encodes CASTKGLAGADTQYF.

This rearrangement joins TRBV7-9 to TRBJ2-1; D is possibly TRBD2 (6 bases). The CDR3 consists of 11 residues. V was shortened by 3 bases and J by 10 bases, with 7 bases between the two germline ends. The germline CDR1 and CDR2 sequences are SEHNR and FQNEAQ (reference sequence). The CDR3: CASSFLAEQFF. The CDR3, as DNA: TGTGCCAGCAGCTTCCTAGCGGAGCAGTTCTTC.

A remark on this clonotype: A much larger clone sits a single nucleotide away, making a read error possible. The J gene is TRBJ2-6, the V gene TRBV29-1; the D gene could be TRBD1 or TRBD2 (5 bases each). Germline V gene sequence: CDR1 SQVTM, CDR2 ANQGSEA. The length of the CDR3 is 14 residues. Trimming removed 3 bases from V and 11 bases from J, with 17 bases in between. For the CDR3, the DNA is TGCAGCGTTGAGAAGGGACCAGTCGGTGACGTCCTGACTTTC. It codes for CSVEKGPVGDVLTF.

This clonotype has ten or more counts. The chain recombines TRBV29-1 with TRBJ1-1, with D unclear. Germline values: CDR1 SQVTM, CDR2 ANQGSEA. There are 11 residues in the CDR3. V lost 7 bases to trimming and J lost 5 bases, with 11 bases between them. CDR3 nucleotides: TGCAGCGCTCTAAGGGCAACTGAAGCTTTCTTT. It yields the protein CSALRATEAFF.

A few counts support this clonotype. The chain joins TRBV5-1 to TRBJ2-2; perhaps TRBD1 as D (6 bases). Germline loops: CDR1 SGHRS, CDR2 YFSETQ. CDR3 length: 14 amino acids. V was pared by 3 bases and J by 3 bases, with 9 bases between. The DNA for the CDR3 is TGCGCCAGCAGCTCCGGACAGTACACCGGGGAGCTGTTTTTT. As protein: CASSSGQYTGELFF.

The table lists this clonotype with many counts. The chain employs TRBV29-1 and TRBJ2-6; 10 bases fit TRBD1. There are 15 residues in the CDR3. Germline V gene sequence: CDR1 SQVTM, CDR2 ANQGSEA. Trimming cost V 7 bases and J 2 bases; bases outside gene matches: 5. As DNA, the CDR3 is TGCAGCGCTGGGACAGGGGTGCCTGGGGCCAACGTCCTGACTTTC. This encodes CSAGTGVPGANVLTF.

This clonotype occurred a few times. V usage is TRBV7-2 and J usage is TRBJ2-7; D is unclear. V dropped 5 bases and J dropped 0 bases, with 11 bases sitting between them. The CDR3 extends over 14 amino acids. Germline V gene sequence: CDR1 SGHTA, CDR2 FQGNSA. CDR3 DNA sequence: TGTGCCAGCAGCCCGGAGTATAGCTCCTACGAGCAGTACTTC. It is translated as CASSPEYSSYEQYF.

This clonotype was observed a few times. The V call is TRBV21-1, the J call TRBJ2-7; the D call in the table, TRBD2, was not verified against the DNA. TRBV21-1 is shown as a pseudogene. The CDR3 totals 12 residues. CDR3 in DNA: TGTGCCAGCACCCAGACTACCTACGAGCAGTACTTC. Its translation is CASTQTTYEQYF.

This clonotype has only a few counts. DNA for the CDR3: TGTGCCAGCAAAGCCCTCGACGTCTCAAACGAGCAGTACTTC. As protein: CASKALDVSNEQYF. The rearrangement uses TRBV25-1 and TRBJ2-7; no reliable D call. The CDR3 runs to 14 residues. V shed 7 bases and J shed 5 bases, with 18 bases lying between them. Germline V gives CDR1 MGHDK, CDR2 SYGVNS.

This clonotype was counted many times. J is TRBJ1-5 and V is TRBV15; weak D call: TRBD1 (6 bases). With 5 bases removed from V and 8 bases from J, the gap between germline ends came to 25 bases. CDR1 LNHNV and CDR2 YYDKDF come from the germline V gene (reference sequence). The CDR3 totals 17 residues. The CDR3 region is CATSQKGVPTSREPQHF. CDR3 coding DNA: TGTGCCACCAGCCAGAAGGGGGTCCCAACCTCCAGGGAGCCCCAGCATTTT.

This clonotype was found many times. The chain joins TRBV24-1 to TRBJ2-1; D might be TRBD1 (5 bases). Trimming took 1 base from V and 10 from J, leaving 7 bases between them. The CDR3 loop spans 12 amino acids. Germline values: CDR1 KGHDR, CDR2 SFDVKD. The CDR3 region is CATSDFAGEQFF. CDR3 DNA sequence: TGTGCCACCAGTGATTTCGCAGGGGAGCAGTTCTTC.

This clonotype showed up just a few times. The rearrangement links TRBV12-3 or TRBV12-4 to TRBJ2-1; TRBD1 is a possible D gene (5 bases). The CDR3 runs 12 residues. Trimming shortened V by 6 bases and J by 9 bases, and 12 bases separated the two germline ends. CDR3 nucleotide sequence: TGTGCCAGCAGCCCGCAGGGAACTGAGCAGTTCTTC. It codes for CASSPQGTEQFF.

This clonotype has at least ten counts. The chain links TRBV29-1 to TRBJ2-3, with D perhaps matching TRBD1 (6 bases). There are 13 residues in the CDR3. The germline gives CDR1 SQVTM, CDR2 ANQGSEA. Trimming pared 6 bases from V and 2 bases from J, leaving 12 bases between. The CDR3 loop reads CSVPRGNTDTQYF. Here the CDR3 DNA reads TGCAGCGTCCCAAGGGGGAACACAGATACGCAGTATTTT.

This chain joins TRBV12-3 or TRBV12-4 and TRBJ1-2; no clear D gene. Trimming shortened V by 1 base and J by 4 bases, and 13 bases separated the two germline ends. The CDR3 is made up of 15 amino acids. CDR3 region: CASSLGSDGVYGYTF. The CDR3 nucleotides read TGTGCCAGCAGTTTAGGGTCAGACGGGGTCTATGGCTACACCTTC.

This clonotype was detected a few times. This chain links TRBV10-3 with TRBJ1-2; the D gene is possibly TRBD1 (5 bases). Trimming cost V 0 bases and J 4 bases, with 12 bases left between them. Germline values: CDR1 ENHRY, CDR2 SYGVKD. CDR3 length: 15 residues. This CDR3 reads CAISESVGGAYGYTF. CDR3 in DNA: TGTGCCATCAGTGAGTCGGTTGGAGGGGCCTATGGCTACACCTTC.

Concerning this clonotype: This clone may be a read error of a much larger clone one base away. The rearrangement joins TRBV20-1 to TRBJ1-3; D might be TRBD1 (5 bases). The CDR3 is made up of 16 amino acids. Germline lookup yields CDR1 DFQATT and CDR2 SNEGSKA (reference sequence). Here the CDR3 DNA reads TGCTGTGCTAGAGACCTCCACGTACAGGCTGGAAACACCATATATTTT. This gives the protein CCARDLHVQAGNTIYF.

This clonotype was seen repeatedly, ten times or more. The chain employs TRBV5-5 and TRBJ2-1, with TRBD2 as a possible D gene (6 bases). Germline V CDR1 and CDR2: SGHKS, YYEKEE (reference sequence). CDR3 length: 17 amino acids. Trimming pared 7 bases from V and 7 bases from J, leaving 27 bases between. The CDR3 DNA reads TGTGCCAGCGTGGGATCCCGACAGCGTGGGGGGTTGAATGAGCAGTTCTTC. It codes for CASVGSRQRGGLNEQFF. The full variable domain, rest sourced from reference TRBV5-5 and TRBJ2-1, is DAGVTQSPTHLIKTRGQQVTLRCSPISGHKSVSWYQQVLGQGPQFIFQYYEKEERGRGNFPDRFSARQFPNYSSELNVNALLLGDSALYLCASVGSRQRGGLNEQFFGPGTRLTVL.